A selection of T cell receptor beta chains follows, all from one sample in a study of blood T cells in healthy people across ages. A single record per CDR3 protein comes from TCRdb applying MiXCR to the 5' RACE reads. The table records around 1,000,000 distinct CDR3 sequences, roughly two fifths of them present only once. The material sequenced was blood. These receptors all stem from a man between 18 and 35 years old in good health. The CDR3 runs from the conserved cysteine through the conserved F or W. Rows may omit the clone size; those that give it use once, few, many or a size class.

>TRBJ1-2|TRBV9|once|15
CAGSVWRAASYGYTF
>TRBJ2-3|TRBV12-3/TRBV12-4|NA|15
CASSLTGVRADTQYF
>TRBJ1-5|TRBV10-3|few|16
CAISESGGLSNQPQHF
>TRBJ1-1|TRBV7-3|NA|15
CASSLLSQGRTEAFF
>NA|TRBV11-2|NA|15
CASSLATGGSDEQYF
>TRBJ1-1|TRBV6-1|NA|13
CASSEYWNTEAFF
>TRBJ1-2|TRBV7-2|NA|15
CASSSRGGFNYGYTF
>TRBJ2-1|TRBV7-8|NA|18
CASSLLAAGQGLVYEQFF
>TRBJ2-5|TRBV5-1|NA|14
CASSPGLAEGEQYF
>TRBJ2-7|TRBV2|NA|14
CASRRDRMTYEQYF
>TRBJ2-1|TRBV7-2|few|11
CASPSGNEQFF
>TRBJ2-1|TRBV5-1|once|18
CASSFGLNEAGVRNEQFF
>TRBJ1-1|TRBV20-1|NA|12
CSASQGDTEAFF
>TRBJ1-1|TRBV7-3|few|13
CASSIMENTEAFF
>TRBJ2-3|TRBV28|few|17
CASSFPLVSGGIDTQYF
>NA|TRBV11-2|NA|16
CASSLGLAGFQETQYF
>TRBJ2-3|TRBV6-1|few|13
CASKRGSTDTQYF
>TRBJ2-3|TRBV7-2|few|17
CASSPASTGLGTDTQYF
>TRBJ2-5|TRBV13|NA|13
CASRRVTQETQYF
>TRBJ2-4|TRBV3-1|NA|16
CASSQVGLLAKNIQYF
>TRBJ1-2|TRBV4-3|few|16
CASSQELRGANYGYTF
>TRBJ1-2|TRBV29-1|NA|14
CSVEPGQGARGYTF
>TRBJ1-1|TRBV5-1|many|11
CASSSGPRAFF
>TRBJ2-4|TRBV5-1|NA|15
CASSSSGTGGYEQYF
>TRBJ2-7|TRBV18|few|16
CASSPTGTSGFYEQYF
>TRBJ1-2|TRBV6-5|few|15
CASSPVTGANYGYTF
>NA|TRBV7-2|NA|16
CASSLAAGTAQETQYF
>TRBJ1-5|TRBV7-2|NA|16
CASSLKMGRVNQPQHF
>TRBJ2-3|TRBV5-1|NA|16
CASSLISSGDTDTQYF
>TRBJ2-5|TRBV6-2/TRBV6-3|NA|14
CASSYGPEKETQYF
>TRBJ1-5|TRBV20-1|NA|17
CSARQQGARPSNQPQHF
>TRBJ2-1|TRBV7-3|NA|14
CASSFDPGANEQFF
>TRBJ2-7|TRBV12-3/TRBV12-4|few|14
CASRTRQGPYEQYF
>TRBJ1-5|TRBV30|few|14
CAWSWGVGNQPQHF
>TRBJ2-3|TRBV7-8|many|15
CASSLELGHTDTQYF
>TRBJ2-5|TRBV20-1|NA|12
CSALGVQETQYF
>TRBJ2-7|TRBV10-3|NA|14
CATIKGQTEYEQYF
>TRBJ2-1|TRBV7-9|NA|15
CASSPPGVTRDEQFF
>TRBJ2-6|TRBV27|NA|21
CASSFSPMGEGGNSGANVLTF
>TRBJ1-1|TRBV15|NA|14
CATSRGQLNTEAFF
>TRBJ1-2|TRBV12-3/TRBV12-4|NA|10
CASESSGYTF
>TRBJ1-2|TRBV6-5|few|15
CASSYNREANYGYTF